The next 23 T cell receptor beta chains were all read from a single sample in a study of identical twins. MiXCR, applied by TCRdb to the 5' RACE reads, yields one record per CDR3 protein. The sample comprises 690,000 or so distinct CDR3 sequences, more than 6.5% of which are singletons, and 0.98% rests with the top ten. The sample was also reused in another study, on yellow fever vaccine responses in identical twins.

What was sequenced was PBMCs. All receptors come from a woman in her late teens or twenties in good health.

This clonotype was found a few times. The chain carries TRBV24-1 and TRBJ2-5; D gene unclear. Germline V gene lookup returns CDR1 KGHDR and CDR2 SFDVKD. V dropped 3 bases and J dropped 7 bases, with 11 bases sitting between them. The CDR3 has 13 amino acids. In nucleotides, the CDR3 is TGTGCCACCAGTGATCTCCCCTGGGGGACCCAGTACTTC. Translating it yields CATSDLPWGTQYF.

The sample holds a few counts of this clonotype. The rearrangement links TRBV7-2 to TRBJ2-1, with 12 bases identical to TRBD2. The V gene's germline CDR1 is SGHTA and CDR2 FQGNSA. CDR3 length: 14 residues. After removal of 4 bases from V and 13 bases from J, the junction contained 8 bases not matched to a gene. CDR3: CASSSEGLAGEQFF. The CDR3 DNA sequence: TGTGCCAGCAGCTCAGAGGGACTAGCGGGTGAACAGTTCTTC.

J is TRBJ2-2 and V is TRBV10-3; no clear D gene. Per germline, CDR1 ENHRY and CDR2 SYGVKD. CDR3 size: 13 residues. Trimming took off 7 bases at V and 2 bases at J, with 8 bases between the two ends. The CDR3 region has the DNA TGTGCCATCAAGGGATTAAACACCGGGGAGCTGTTTTTT. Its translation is CAIKGLNTGELFF.

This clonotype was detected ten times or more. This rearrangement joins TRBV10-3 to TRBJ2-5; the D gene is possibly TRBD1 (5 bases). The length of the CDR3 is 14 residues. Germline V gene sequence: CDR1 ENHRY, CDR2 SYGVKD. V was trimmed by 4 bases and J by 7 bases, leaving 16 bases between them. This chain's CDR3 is CAISGQQEPGTQYF. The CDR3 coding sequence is TGTGCCATCAGTGGGCAACAGGAGCCAGGGACCCAGTACTTC.

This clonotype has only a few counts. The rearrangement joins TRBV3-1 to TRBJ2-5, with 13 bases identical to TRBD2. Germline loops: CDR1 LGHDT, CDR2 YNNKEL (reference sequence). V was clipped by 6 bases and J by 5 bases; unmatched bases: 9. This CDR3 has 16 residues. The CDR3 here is CASRKSGTSGMETQYF. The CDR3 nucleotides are TGTGCCAGCAGGAAATCCGGGACTAGCGGGATGGAGACCCAGTACTTC.

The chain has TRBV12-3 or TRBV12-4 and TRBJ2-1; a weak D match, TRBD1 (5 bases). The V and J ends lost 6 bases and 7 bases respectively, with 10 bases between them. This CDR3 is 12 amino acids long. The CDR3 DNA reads TGTGCCAGCAGCACTAAGGGGAATGAGCAGTTCTTC. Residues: CASSTKGNEQFF.

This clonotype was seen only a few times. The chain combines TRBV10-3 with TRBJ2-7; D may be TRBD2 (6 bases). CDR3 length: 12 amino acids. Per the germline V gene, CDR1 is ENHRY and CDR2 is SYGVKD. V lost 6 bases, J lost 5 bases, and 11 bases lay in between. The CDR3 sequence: CAIREGANEQYF. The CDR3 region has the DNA TGTGCCATCAGGGAGGGTGCCAACGAGCAGTACTTC.

The CDR3 is CASRTRTGNTEAFF. CDR3 coding DNA: TGTGCCAGCCGTACCCGGACGGGGAACACTGAAGCTTTCTTT. The V call is TRBV12-3 or TRBV12-4, the J call TRBJ1-1, with D unclear. This CDR3 is 14 amino acids long. V was trimmed by 8 bases and J by 1 base, leaving 14 bases between them.

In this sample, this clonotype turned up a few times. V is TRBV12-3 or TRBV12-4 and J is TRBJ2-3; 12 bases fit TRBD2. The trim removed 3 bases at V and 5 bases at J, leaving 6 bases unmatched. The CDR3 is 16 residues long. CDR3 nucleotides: TGTGCCAGCAGTTTTTCTAGCGGGAGGGGTAAAGATACGCAGTATTTT. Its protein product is CASSFSSGRGKDTQYF.

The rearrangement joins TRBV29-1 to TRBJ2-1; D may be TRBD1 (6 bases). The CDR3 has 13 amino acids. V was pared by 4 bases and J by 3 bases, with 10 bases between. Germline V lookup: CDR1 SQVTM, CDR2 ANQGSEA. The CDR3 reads CSVVQGNYNEQFF. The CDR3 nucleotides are TGCAGCGTTGTGCAGGGGAACTACAATGAGCAGTTCTTC.

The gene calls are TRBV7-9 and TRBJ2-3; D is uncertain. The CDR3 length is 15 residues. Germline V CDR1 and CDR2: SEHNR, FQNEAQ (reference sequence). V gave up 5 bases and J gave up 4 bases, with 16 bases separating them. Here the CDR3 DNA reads TGTGCCAGCAGCCCCTGGGTTCAGGAACCAGATACGCAGTATTTT. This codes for CASSPWVQEPDTQYF.

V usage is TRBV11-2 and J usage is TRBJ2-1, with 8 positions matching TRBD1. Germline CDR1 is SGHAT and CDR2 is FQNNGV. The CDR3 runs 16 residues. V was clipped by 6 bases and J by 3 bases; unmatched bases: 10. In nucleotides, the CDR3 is TGTGCCAGCAGAGGGGAAACAGGGGGACGCTACAATGAGCAGTTCTTC. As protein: CASRGETGGRYNEQFF.

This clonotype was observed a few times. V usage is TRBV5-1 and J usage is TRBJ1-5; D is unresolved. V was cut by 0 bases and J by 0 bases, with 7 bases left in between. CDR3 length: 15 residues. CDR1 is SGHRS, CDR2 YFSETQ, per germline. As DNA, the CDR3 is TGCGCCAGCAGCTTGGATTCGCCTAGCAATCAGCCCCAGCATTTT. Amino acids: CASSLDSPSNQPQHF.

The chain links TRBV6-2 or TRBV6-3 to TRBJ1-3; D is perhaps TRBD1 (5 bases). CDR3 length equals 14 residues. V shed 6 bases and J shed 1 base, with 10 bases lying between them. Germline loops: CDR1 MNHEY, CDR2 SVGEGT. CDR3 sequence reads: CASRIDSSGNTIYF. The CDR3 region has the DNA TGTGCCAGCAGAATCGACAGTTCTGGAAACACCATATATTTT.

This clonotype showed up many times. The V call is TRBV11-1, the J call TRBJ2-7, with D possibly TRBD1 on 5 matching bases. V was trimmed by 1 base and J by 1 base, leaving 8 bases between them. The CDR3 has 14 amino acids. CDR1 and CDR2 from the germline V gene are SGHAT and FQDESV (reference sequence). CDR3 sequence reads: CASSLGRQSYEQYF. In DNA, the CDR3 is TGTGCCAGCAGCTTAGGGCGACAGTCCTACGAGCAGTACTTC.

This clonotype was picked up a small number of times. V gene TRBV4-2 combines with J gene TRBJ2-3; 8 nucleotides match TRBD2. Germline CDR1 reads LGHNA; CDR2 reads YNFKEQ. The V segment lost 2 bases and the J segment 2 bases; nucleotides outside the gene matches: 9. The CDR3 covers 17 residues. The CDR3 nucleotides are TGTGCCAGCAGCCAAACCTCGGGGGGGCCAGTCACAGATACGCAGTATTTT. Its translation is CASSQTSGGPVTDTQYF.

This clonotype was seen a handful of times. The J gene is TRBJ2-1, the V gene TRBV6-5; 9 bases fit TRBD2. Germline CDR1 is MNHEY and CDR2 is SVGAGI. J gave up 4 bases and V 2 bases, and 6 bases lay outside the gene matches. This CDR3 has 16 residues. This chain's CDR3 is CASSYSLAGKYNEQFF. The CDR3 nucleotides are TGTGCCAGCAGTTACAGCCTAGCGGGGAAATACAATGAGCAGTTCTTC.

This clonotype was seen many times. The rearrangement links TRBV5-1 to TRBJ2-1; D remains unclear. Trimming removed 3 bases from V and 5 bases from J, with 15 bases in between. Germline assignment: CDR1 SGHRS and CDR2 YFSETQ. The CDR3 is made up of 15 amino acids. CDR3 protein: CASSSSRFQNNEQFF. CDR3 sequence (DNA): TGCGCCAGCAGCTCATCCCGTTTTCAAAACAATGAGCAGTTCTTC.

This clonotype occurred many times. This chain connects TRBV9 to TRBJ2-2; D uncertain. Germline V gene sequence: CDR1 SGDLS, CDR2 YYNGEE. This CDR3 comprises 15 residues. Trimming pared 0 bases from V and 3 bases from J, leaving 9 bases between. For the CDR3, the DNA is TGTGCCAGCAGCGTAGATTTTGGGGACACCGGGGAGCTGTTTTTT. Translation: CASSVDFGDTGELFF.

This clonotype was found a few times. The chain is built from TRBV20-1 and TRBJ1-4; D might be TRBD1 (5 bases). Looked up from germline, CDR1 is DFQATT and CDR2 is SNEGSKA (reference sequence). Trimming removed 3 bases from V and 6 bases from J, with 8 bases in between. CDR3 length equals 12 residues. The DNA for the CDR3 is TGCAGTGCTAGCGGGGGTGATGAAAAACTGTTTTTT. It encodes CSASGGDEKLFF.

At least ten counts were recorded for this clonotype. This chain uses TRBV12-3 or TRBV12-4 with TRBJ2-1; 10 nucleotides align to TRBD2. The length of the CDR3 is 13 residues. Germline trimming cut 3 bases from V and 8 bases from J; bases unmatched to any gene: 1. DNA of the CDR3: TGTGCCAGCAGTTTCCTAGCGGGAGATGAGCAGTTCTTC. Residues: CASSFLAGDEQFF.

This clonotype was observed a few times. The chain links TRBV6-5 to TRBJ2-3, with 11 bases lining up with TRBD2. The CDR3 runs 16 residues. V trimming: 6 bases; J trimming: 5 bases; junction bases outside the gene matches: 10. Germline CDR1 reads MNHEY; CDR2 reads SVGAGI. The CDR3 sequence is CASRLELAGGRDTQYF. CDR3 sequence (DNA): TGTGCCAGCAGACTCGAGCTAGCGGGGGGAAGAGATACGCAGTATTTT.

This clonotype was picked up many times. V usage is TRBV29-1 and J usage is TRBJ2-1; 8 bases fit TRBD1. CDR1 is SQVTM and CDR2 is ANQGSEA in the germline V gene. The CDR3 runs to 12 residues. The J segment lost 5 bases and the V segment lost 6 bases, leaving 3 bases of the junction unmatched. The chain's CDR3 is CSVRQGHNEQFF. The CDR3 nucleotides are TGCAGCGTGAGACAGGGGCACAATGAGCAGTTCTTC.